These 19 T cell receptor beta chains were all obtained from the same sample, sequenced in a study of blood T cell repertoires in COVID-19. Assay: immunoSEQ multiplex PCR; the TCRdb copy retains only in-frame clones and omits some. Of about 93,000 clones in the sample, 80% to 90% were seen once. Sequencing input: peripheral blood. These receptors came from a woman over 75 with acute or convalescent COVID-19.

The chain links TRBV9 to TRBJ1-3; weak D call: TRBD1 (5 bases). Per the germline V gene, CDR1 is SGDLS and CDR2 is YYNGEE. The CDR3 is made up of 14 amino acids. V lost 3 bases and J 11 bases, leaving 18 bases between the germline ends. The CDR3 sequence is CASSARPDTPAIYF. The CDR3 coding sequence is TGTGCCAGCAGCGCACGTCCGGACACCCCTGCCATATATTTT.

The CDR3 loop is CATRRGTGELFF. The CDR3 nucleotides read TGTGCCACCAGAAGAGGCACCGGGGAGCTGTTTTTT. The rearrangement joins TRBV24-1 to TRBJ2-2; D not certain. The CDR3 extends over 12 amino acids. Germline CDR1 is KGHDR and CDR2 is SFDVKD. With 7 bases removed from V and 4 bases from J, the gap between germline ends came to 6 bases.

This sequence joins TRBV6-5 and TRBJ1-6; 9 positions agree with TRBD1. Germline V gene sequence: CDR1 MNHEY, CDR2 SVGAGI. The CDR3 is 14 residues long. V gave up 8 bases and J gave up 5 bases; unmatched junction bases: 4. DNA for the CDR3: TGTGCCAGCGGGAGGGACAGGGATAATTCACCCCTCCACTTT. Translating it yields CASGRDRDNSPLHF.

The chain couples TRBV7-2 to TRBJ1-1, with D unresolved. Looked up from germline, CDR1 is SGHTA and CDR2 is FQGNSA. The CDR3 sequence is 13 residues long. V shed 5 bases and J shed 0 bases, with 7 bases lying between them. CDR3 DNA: TGTGCCAGCAGCCCTCACATGAACACTGAAGCTTTCTTT. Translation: CASSPHMNTEAFF.

Here the CDR3 DNA reads TGCAGCGTTGAGTCTAGCGGGGTAGGTGAGCAGTTCTTC. This gives the protein CSVESSGVGEQFF. The chain has TRBV29-1 and TRBJ2-1, with 9 bases identical to TRBD2. This CDR3 is 13 amino acids long. Germline CDR1 SQVTM, CDR2 ANQGSEA. V lost 3 bases, J lost 9 bases, and 6 bases stayed unmatched.

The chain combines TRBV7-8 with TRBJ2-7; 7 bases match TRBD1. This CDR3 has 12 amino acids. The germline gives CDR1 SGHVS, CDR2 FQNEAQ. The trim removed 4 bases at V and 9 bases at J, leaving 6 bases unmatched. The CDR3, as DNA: TGTGCCAGCAGCTCGACAGGGCTCGGGCAGTACTTC. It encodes CASSSTGLGQYF.

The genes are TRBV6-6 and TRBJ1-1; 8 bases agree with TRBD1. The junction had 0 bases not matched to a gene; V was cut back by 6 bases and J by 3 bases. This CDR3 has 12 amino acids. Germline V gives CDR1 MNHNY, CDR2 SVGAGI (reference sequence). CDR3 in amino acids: CASRQGDTEAFF. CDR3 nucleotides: TGTGCCAGCAGACAGGGGGACACTGAAGCTTTCTTT.

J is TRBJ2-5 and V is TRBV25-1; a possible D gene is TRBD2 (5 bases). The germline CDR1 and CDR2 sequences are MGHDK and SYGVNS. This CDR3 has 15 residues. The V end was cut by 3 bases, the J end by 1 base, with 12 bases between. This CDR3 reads CASSDVGSIQETQYF. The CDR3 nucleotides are TGTGCCAGCAGTGATGTGGGGAGTATCCAAGAGACCCAGTACTTC.

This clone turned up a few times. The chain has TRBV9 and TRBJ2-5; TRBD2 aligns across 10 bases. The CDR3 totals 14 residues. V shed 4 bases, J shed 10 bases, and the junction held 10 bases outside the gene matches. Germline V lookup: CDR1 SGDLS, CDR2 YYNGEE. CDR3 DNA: TGTGCCAGCAGCCCGCGAGCGGGGGGGGGTCTCCAGTACTTC. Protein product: CASSPRAGGGLQYF.

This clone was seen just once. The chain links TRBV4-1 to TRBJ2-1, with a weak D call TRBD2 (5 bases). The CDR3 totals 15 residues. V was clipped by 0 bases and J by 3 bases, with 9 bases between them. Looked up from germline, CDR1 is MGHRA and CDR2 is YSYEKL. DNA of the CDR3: TGCGCCAGCAGCCAAGAAACCGGGGTCTACAATGAGCAGTTCTTC. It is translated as CASSQETGVYNEQFF.

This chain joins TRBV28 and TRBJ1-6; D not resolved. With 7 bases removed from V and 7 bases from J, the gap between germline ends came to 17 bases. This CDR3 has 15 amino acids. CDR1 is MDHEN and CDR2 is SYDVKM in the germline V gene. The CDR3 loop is CASTPGGVRNSPLHF. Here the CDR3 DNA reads TGTGCCAGCACTCCAGGAGGTGTAAGGAATTCACCCCTCCACTTT. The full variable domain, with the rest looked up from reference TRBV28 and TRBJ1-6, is DVKVTQSSRYLVKRTGEKVFLECVQDMDHENMFWYRQDPGLGLRLIYFSYDVKMKEKGDIPEGYSVSREKKERFSLILESASTNQTSMYLCASTPGGVRNSPLHFGNGTRLTVT.

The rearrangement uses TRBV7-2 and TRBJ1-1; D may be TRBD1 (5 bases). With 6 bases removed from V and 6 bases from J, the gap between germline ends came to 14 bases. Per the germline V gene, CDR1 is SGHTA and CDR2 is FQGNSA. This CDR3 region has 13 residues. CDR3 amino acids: CASRRRGISEAFF. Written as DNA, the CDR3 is TGTGCCAGCAGACGTAGGGGTATATCTGAAGCTTTCTTT.

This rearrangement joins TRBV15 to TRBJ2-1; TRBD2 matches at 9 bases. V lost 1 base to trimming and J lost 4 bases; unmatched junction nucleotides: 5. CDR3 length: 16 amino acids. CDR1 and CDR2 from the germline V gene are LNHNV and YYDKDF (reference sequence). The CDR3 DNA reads TGTGCCACCAGCAGAGGTCTAGCGGGGATTTACAATGAGCAGTTCTTC. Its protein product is CATSRGLAGIYNEQFF.

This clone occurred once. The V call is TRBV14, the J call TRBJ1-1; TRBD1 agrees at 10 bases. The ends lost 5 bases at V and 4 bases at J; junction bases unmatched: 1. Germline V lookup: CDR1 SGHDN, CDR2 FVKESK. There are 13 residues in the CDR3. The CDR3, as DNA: TGTGCCAGCAGCGGACAGGGGGGCACTGAAGCTTTCTTT. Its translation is CASSGQGGTEAFF.

The CDR3, as DNA: TGTGCCAGCAGCCAGGACAGGGAGGAGGATGGCTACACCTTC. Translating it yields CASSQDREEDGYTF. The gene calls are TRBV11-1 and TRBJ1-2, with TRBD1 matching over 8 bases. The trim removed 5 bases at V and 6 bases at J, leaving 8 bases unmatched. The CDR3 length is 14 residues. Germline loops: CDR1 SGHAT, CDR2 FQDESV (reference sequence).

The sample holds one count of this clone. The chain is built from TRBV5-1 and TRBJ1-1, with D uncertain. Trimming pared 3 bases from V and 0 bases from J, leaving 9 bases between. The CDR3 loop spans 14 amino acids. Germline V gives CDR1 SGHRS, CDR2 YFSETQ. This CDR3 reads CASSSGIMNTEAFF. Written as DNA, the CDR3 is TGCGCCAGCAGCTCCGGGATCATGAACACTGAAGCTTTCTTT. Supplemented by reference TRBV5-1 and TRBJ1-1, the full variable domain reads KAGVTQTPRYLIKTRGQQVTLSCSPISGHRSVSWYQQTPGQGLQFLFEYFSETQRNKGNFPGRFSGRQFSNSRSEMNVSTLELGDSALYLCASSSGIMNTEAFFGQGTRLTVV.

CDR3 coding DNA: TGTGCCAGCAGCTTAGGGACTAAAACTTTCTTT. Translated, it gives CASSLGTKTFF. The chain joins TRBV11-2 to TRBJ1-1; D gene uncertain. V lost 1 base and J lost 12, with 9 bases in between. The CDR3 consists of 11 residues. In germline, CDR1 is SGHAT, CDR2 FQNNGV.

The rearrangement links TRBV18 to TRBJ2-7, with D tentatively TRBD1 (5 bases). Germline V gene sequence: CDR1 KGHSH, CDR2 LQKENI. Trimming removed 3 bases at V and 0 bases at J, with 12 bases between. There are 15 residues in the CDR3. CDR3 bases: TGTGCCAGCTCACCCGAAACAGGTAGCTCCTACGAGCAGTACTTC. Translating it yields CASSPETGSSYEQYF.

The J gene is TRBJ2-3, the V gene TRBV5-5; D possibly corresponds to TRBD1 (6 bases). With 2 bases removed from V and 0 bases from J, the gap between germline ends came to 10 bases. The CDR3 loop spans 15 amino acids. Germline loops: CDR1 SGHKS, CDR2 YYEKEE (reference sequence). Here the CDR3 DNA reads TGTGCCAGCAGCTTACAGGGTAGGAGCACAGATACGCAGTATTTT. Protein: CASSLQGRSTDTQYF.